This T cell receptor (beta chain) was sequenced for a study of CD8 T cells in Susac syndrome. As for this clonotype: Its antigen remains unknown.

Regarding the study as a whole: The number of individuals included in the study's TCR sequencing and HLA analysis was acknowledged as relatively small.

Controls were healthy donors (matched for age and sex). Negative isolation was used for CD8+ and CD4+ T cells and FACS enrichment for TEMRA cells. cDNA came from about 0.46 to 1 ug RNA primed by random hexamers. A multiplex approach, immunoSEQ multiplex PCR, amplified TCR beta CDR3 across 54 Vbeta and 13 Jbeta. TCRdb re-analysed the immunoSEQ multiplex PCR reads in MiXCR, keeping a single row per CDR3 protein. Here the sample spans roughly 50,000 distinct CDR3 sequences, 80% to 95% being singletons. V was pared by 3 bases and J by 4 bases, with 4 bases between. The CDR3 has 12 residues. This TCR came from a human donor in good health. Material: CD8+ T cells from PBMCs. The chain couples TRBV12-3 or TRBV12-4 to TRBJ1-5; D is unresolved. CDR3 nucleotide sequence: TGTGCCAGCAGTTTTAGGAATCAGCCCCAGCATTTT. Protein product: CASSFRNQPQHF.